The source of this T cell receptor (beta chain) is a study of OX40 agonist ivuxolimab in advanced cancers. Study as a whole: The patients got ivuxolimab, which is an agonistic anti-OX40 (CD134) antibody.

Generated by immunoSEQ multiplex PCR, the TCRdb table keeps only in-frame clones and is missing some. The sample carries 40,000 to 55,000 clones, about nine tenths recorded once. With respect to this clone: No antigen is known for it.

V was pared by 5 bases and J by 5 bases, with 15 bases between. The CDR3 spans 14 residues. Germline lookup yields CDR1 MNHEY and CDR2 SVGAGI. Study-level findings and limits: Dose levels from 0.1 to 3.0 mg/kg saw CD4+ and CD8+ blood T cells expand clonally by week 6.

Excluded were patients having autoimmune disease history or systemic immunosuppression. The sample was CD4+ or CD8+ T cells sorted from blood, taken in a trial of the OX40 agonist ivuxolimab. The V and J genes are TRBV6-5 and TRBJ1-2; D is perhaps TRBD1 (5 bases). The receptor was isolated from an adult with an advanced solid tumor such as melanoma, head and neck, liver or kidney cancer. CDR3 coding DNA: TGTGCCAGCAGTCTTGTGGGGACTGATTATGGCTACACCTTC. It translates to CASSLVGTDYGYTF.